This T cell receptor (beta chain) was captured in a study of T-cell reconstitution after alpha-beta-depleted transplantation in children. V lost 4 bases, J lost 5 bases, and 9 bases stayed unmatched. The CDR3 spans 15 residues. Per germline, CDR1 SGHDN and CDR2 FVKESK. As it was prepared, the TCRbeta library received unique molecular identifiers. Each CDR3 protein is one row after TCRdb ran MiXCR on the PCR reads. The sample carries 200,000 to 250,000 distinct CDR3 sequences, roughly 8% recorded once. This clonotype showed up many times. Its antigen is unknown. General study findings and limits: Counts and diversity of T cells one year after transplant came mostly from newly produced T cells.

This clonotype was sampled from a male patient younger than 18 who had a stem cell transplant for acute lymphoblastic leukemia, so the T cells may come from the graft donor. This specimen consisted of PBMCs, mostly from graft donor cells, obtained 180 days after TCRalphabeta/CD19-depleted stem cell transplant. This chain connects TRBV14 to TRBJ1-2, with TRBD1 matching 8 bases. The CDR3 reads CASSPNRGIGYGYTF. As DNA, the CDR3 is TGTGCCAGCAGCCCTAACAGGGGGATTGGATATGGCTACACCTTC.